Each of the 21 T cell receptor beta chains below was sequenced from the same sample in a study of T cell repertoires and HLA-DP antigens. The assay was immunoSEQ multiplex PCR, and TCRdb's table has in-frame clones only and misses some. This table holds approximately 100,000 clones, about nine tenths found once. The antigens for these receptors are not known. Sample: CD4+ T cells from PBMCs. These receptors all come from a man aged 45 to 65 in good health and CMV-seronegative.

This clone was found once. The chain carries TRBV19 and TRBJ1-5; D unresolved. The CDR3 length is 16 residues. Trimming cost V 4 bases and J 2 bases, with 15 bases left between them. The germline gives CDR1 LNHDA, CDR2 SQIVND (reference sequence). This CDR3 reads CASSKGVRDGNQPQHF. CDR3 in DNA: TGTGCCAGTAGTAAGGGAGTCCGTGACGGCAATCAGCCCCAGCATTTT.

The V gene is TRBV5-1, the J gene TRBJ2-7; 10 nucleotides agree with TRBD1. This CDR3 contains 14 residues. Losses at the gene ends were 4 bases for V and 5 bases for J; bases not matched to a gene: 6. Germline V CDR1 and CDR2: SGHRS, YFSETQ. The CDR3 nucleotides read TGCGCCAGCAGCCACTCCGGGACAGGGGACGAGCAGTACTTC. It is translated as CASSHSGTGDEQYF.

This chain's CDR3 is CASSPESGRGEQFF. The CDR3 nucleotides read TGTGCCAGCTCACCGGAGAGCGGGAGGGGTGAGCAGTTCTTC. The chain has TRBV18 and TRBJ2-1; 10 nucleotides agree with TRBD2. Germline CDR1 and CDR2: KGHSH and LQKENI. This CDR3 is 14 amino acids long. J gave up 9 bases and V 3 bases, and 5 bases lay outside the gene matches.

This chain uses TRBV7-9 with TRBJ2-5, with D tentatively TRBD1 or TRBD2 (6 bases each). The CDR3 is made up of 15 amino acids. Germline CDR1 SEHNR, CDR2 FQNEAQ (reference sequence). Between the trimmed V and J ends, which lost 5 bases and 9 bases, there was a span of 22 bases. CDR3 DNA: TGTGCCAGCAGCCCTAGCGACAGGCCCAGGATGGCCCAGTACTTC. Its protein product is CASSPSDRPRMAQYF.

The genes are TRBV28 and TRBJ2-1; weak D call: TRBD2 (6 bases). V shed 11 bases and J shed 0 bases, with 23 bases lying between them. The length of the CDR3 is 17 residues. CDR1 and CDR2 (germline): MDHEN, SYDVKM. CDR3 DNA sequence: TGTGCCGGCGGAAGCGGGCTTATATCCAGCTCCTACAATGAGCAGTTCTTC. It is translated as CAGGSGLISSSYNEQFF.

The rearrangement uses TRBV18 and TRBJ2-2; possibly TRBD2 for D (5 bases). The CDR3 totals 15 residues. V dropped 2 bases and J dropped 4 bases, with 11 bases sitting between them. Germline loops: CDR1 KGHSH, CDR2 LQKENI. The CDR3 DNA reads as TGTGCCAGCTCACCAGACGGGATCCCCACCGGGGAGCTGTTTTTT. Translation: CASSPDGIPTGELFF.

This clone was found once. V usage is TRBV10-3 and J usage is TRBJ1-5; TRBD1 might be the D (5 bases). This CDR3 comprises 15 residues. V lost 1 base and J 4 bases, leaving 11 bases between the germline ends. Germline V CDR1 and CDR2: ENHRY, SYGVKD. The CDR3 protein is CAISEFQGPNQPQHF. Written as DNA, the CDR3 is TGTGCCATCAGTGAGTTTCAGGGTCCGAATCAGCCCCAGCATTTT.

CDR3 DNA sequence: TGCGCCAGCAGCCAAGACCCGGGAGATTACAATGAGCAGTTCTTC. It encodes CASSQDPGDYNEQFF. The rearrangement joins TRBV4-3 to TRBJ2-1; D may be TRBD2 (6 bases). The V and J ends lost 0 bases and 4 bases respectively, with 10 bases between them. The CDR3 consists of 15 residues. Per the germline V gene, CDR1 is LGHNA and CDR2 is YSLEER.

The chain recombines TRBV7-8 with TRBJ2-7, with TRBD1 identical over 8 bases. The CDR3 consists of 15 residues. CDR1 and CDR2 from the germline V gene are SGHVS and FQNEAQ. Germline trimming cut 5 bases from V and 2 bases from J; bases unmatched to any gene: 8. CDR3 amino acids: CASSQIGTGTYEQYF. In nucleotides, the CDR3 is TGTGCCAGCAGCCAAATCGGGACAGGTACCTACGAGCAGTACTTC. The full variable domain, completed using reference TRBV7-8 and TRBJ2-7, is GAGVSQSPRYKVAKRGQDVALRCDPISGHVSLFWYQQALGQGPEFLTYFQNEAQLDKSGLPSDRFFAERPEGSVSTLKIQRTQQEDSAVYLCASSQIGTGTYEQYFGPGTRLTVT.

The V and J genes are TRBV15 and TRBJ2-3; D is possibly TRBD1 or TRBD2 (5 bases each). Trimming took off 5 bases at V and 6 bases at J, with 21 bases between the two ends. The CDR3 loop spans 16 amino acids. Germline CDR1 is LNHNV and CDR2 is YYDKDF (reference sequence). The chain's CDR3 is CATSPARDPSLDTQYF. CDR3 DNA: TGTGCCACCAGCCCCGCCCGGGACCCATCACTTGATACGCAGTATTTT.

V and J are TRBV27 and TRBJ2-1; 11 bases align to TRBD2. The V segment lost 6 bases and the J segment 4 bases; nucleotides outside the gene matches: 5. CDR1 and CDR2 from the germline V gene are MNHEY and SMNVEV (reference sequence). The CDR3 has 15 amino acids. CDR3 nucleotides: TGTGCCAGCAGCCGAACTAGCGGGAGTTACAATGAGCAGTTCTTC. Residues: CASSRTSGSYNEQFF.

The J gene is TRBJ2-3, the V gene TRBV7-9; D is ambiguous. The ends were cut back, 1 base at V and 2 bases at J, with 10 bases in the middle. Germline loops: CDR1 SEHNR, CDR2 FQNEAQ (reference sequence). There are 15 residues in the CDR3. The CDR3 nucleotides are TGTGCCAGCAGCTTAGAGAGGCCTTTCACAGATACGCAGTATTTT. Residues: CASSLERPFTDTQYF.

This chain uses TRBV5-8 with TRBJ2-1, with 7 positions matching TRBD1. This CDR3 comprises 17 residues. The trim removed 1 base at V and 3 bases at J, leaving 10 bases unmatched. CDR1 SGHTS and CDR2 YDEGEE come from the germline V gene. This CDR3 is CASSLRGARTGYNEQFF. The DNA of the CDR3 is TGTGCCAGCAGCTTGCGTGGAGCCCGGACAGGCTACAATGAGCAGTTCTTC.

The J gene is TRBJ1-4, the V gene TRBV5-1; D is possibly TRBD1 (5 bases). This CDR3 is 15 amino acids long. V lost 3 bases and J lost 0, with 9 bases in between. CDR1 and CDR2 from the germline V gene are SGHRS and YFSETQ. CDR3 protein: CASSSGSSTNEKLFF. CDR3 nucleotides: TGCGCCAGCAGCTCAGGGTCATCAACTAATGAAAAACTGTTTTTT. Full variable domain (remainder filled in from reference TRBV5-1 and TRBJ1-4): KAGVTQTPRYLIKTRGQQVTLSCSPISGHRSVSWYQQTPGQGLQFLFEYFSETQRNKGNFPGRFSGRQFSNSRSEMNVSTLELGDSALYLCASSSGSSTNEKLFFGSGTQLSVL.

The rearrangement links TRBV11-1 to TRBJ2-3, with 7 bases that match TRBD2. This CDR3 spans 16 amino acids. Trimming removed 0 bases from V and 2 bases from J; junction bases left unmatched: 5. The germline V gene has CDR1 SGHAT and CDR2 FQDESV (reference sequence). For the CDR3, the DNA is TGTGCCAGCAGCTTAGCGGTCGGGGGGTCCACAGATACGCAGTATTTT. Translation gives CASSLAVGGSTDTQYF.

This chain joins TRBV30 and TRBJ1-4; a possible D gene is TRBD1 (5 bases). Germline values: CDR1 GTSNPN, CDR2 SVGIG (reference sequence). The CDR3 has 13 amino acids. V dropped 2 bases and J dropped 6 bases, with 10 bases sitting between them. The CDR3 loop is CAWSKTDYEKLFF. CDR3 coding DNA: TGTGCCTGGAGTAAGACAGATTATGAAAAACTGTTTTTT. Looking up the rest from reference TRBV30 and TRBJ1-4 gives the full variable domain: SQTIHQWPATLVQPVGSPLSLECTVEGTSNPNLYWYRQAAGRGLQLLFYSVGIGQISSEVPQNLSASRPQDRQFILSSKKLLLSDSGFYLCAWSKTDYEKLFFGSGTQLSVL.

CDR3 residues: CASSLGGGVNEKLFF. Written as DNA, the CDR3 is TGTGCCAGCAGCTTAGGTGGAGGGGTTAATGAAAAACTGTTTTTT. This chain connects TRBV7-9 to TRBJ1-4; perhaps TRBD1 as D (5 bases). Germline V gene lookup returns CDR1 SEHNR and CDR2 FQNEAQ (reference sequence). The CDR3 is 15 residues long. Trimming cost V 1 base and J 4 bases, with 10 bases left between them.

The chain combines TRBV7-2 with TRBJ1-6; D not certain. The CDR3 covers 15 residues. Germline CDR1 reads SGHTA; CDR2 reads FQGNSA. V lost 1 base and J lost 2, with 6 bases in between. The DNA for the CDR3 is TGTGCCAGCAGCTTAGGTCCAGCCTATAATTCACCCCTCCACTTT. It codes for CASSLGPAYNSPLHF.

The table lists this clone with a count of one. The chain recombines TRBV18 with TRBJ2-3; no firm D call. The germline V gene has CDR1 KGHSH and CDR2 LQKENI. The CDR3 totals 13 residues. V lost 2 bases to trimming and J lost 5 bases, with 8 bases between them. CDR3: CASSPSSGDTQYF. The DNA for the CDR3 is TGTGCCAGCTCACCAAGCTCTGGAGATACGCAGTATTTT.

The J gene is TRBJ1-2, the V gene TRBV28; the D is unclear. This CDR3 has 14 residues. Trimming left V 2 bases short and J 8 bases short, with 15 bases between. Per the germline V gene, CDR1 is MDHEN and CDR2 is SYDVKM. CDR3 sequence (DNA): TGTGCCAGCAGTTTAGGCGGAGGACCTATGGGCTACACCTTC. Protein: CASSLGGGPMGYTF.

This chain connects TRBV29-1 to TRBJ1-2; TRBD1 matches 7 bases. The CDR3 is 13 amino acids. V lost 5 bases to trimming and J lost 5 bases; unmatched junction nucleotides: 8. The germline V gene encodes CDR1 SQVTM and CDR2 ANQGSEA. The CDR3 protein is CSVLTGLGYGYTF. DNA of the CDR3: TGCAGCGTTTTGACAGGGTTGGGGTATGGCTACACCTTC.